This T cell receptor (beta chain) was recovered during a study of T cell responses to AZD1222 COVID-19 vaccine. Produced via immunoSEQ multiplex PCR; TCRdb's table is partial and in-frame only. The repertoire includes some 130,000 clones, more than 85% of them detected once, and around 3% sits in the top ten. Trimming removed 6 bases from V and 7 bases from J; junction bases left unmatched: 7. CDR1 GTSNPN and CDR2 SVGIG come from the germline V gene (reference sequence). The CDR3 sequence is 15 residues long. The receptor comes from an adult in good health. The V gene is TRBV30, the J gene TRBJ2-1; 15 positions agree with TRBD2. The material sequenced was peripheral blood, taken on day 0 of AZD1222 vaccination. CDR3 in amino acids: CACRTSGRARNEQFF. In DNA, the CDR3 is TGTGCCTGTCGGACTAGCGGGAGGGCCCGAAATGAGCAGTTCTTC.